The clone carrying this TCR beta chain was seen many times. The length of the CDR3 is 19 residues. Germline CDR1 reads SGHVS; CDR2 reads FQNEAQ. V shed 5 bases and J 0 bases; nucleotides not matched to a gene: 15. These data come from a study of human T cells and chemical hapten exposure. As for the study in general: Sensitization used 2% DPC on around 2 cm by around 2 cm upper inner arm skin. Chiefly women, the patients showed alopecia areata, totalis or universalis.

TCRdb reanalysed the RACE reads using MiXCR and keeps one entry per CDR3 protein. The data hold 40,000 to 50,000 distinct CDR3 sequences, with around 3.8% observed a single time. Specified time point: patch test 1, 2 weeks after DPC sensitization. Sample treatment: therapeutic diphenylcyclopropenone sensitization with weekly scalp DPC. Unfractionated whole blood served as the source for total RNA extraction. The gene calls are TRBV7-8 and TRBJ2-3; 9 bases match TRBD1. Source: whole blood, taken in connection with sensitization to the hapten diphenylcyclopropenone (DPC). The source is a man aged 50 to 59 with alopecia areata. Some clones in this sample may be carry-over from other donors' samples. This CDR3 reads CASSPRPGTGTGSTDTQYF. CDR3 bases: TGTGCCAGCAGCCCTCGTCCCGGGACAGGGACAGGTAGCACAGATACGCAGTATTTT.